This TCR beta chain was identified in a study of blood T cell repertoires in COVID-19. Looking at the study overall: Nucleic acid was either cDNA or gDNA, and it came from T cells, B-cell-depleted T cells, or PBMCs.

This CDR3 has 13 amino acids. Trimming left V 6 bases short and J 0 bases short, with 8 bases between. In germline, CDR1 is MDHEN, CDR2 SYDVKM. In the authors' workflow: Reference gene primers were amplified, and this amplification served to estimate nucleated cell counts. Sequencing used immunoSEQ multiplex PCR; TCRdb keeps in-frame clones, though not all of them. D and trimming come from the DNA, and the V and J calls and clone size come from that table. The sample lists about 230,000 clones; about nine tenths were seen once. Sequenced material: peripheral blood. The clonotype comes from a man aged 25-45 years with COVID-19, enrolled during active disease. This chain connects TRBV28 to TRBJ1-1; D perhaps matches TRBD1 (5 bases). The CDR3 nucleotides are TGTGCCAGCAGGTGGACATTGAACACTGAAGCTTTCTTT. Protein sequence: CASRWTLNTEAFF. The whole variable domain, remainder taken from reference TRBV28 and TRBJ1-1, is DVKVTQSSRYLVKRTGEKVFLECVQDMDHENMFWYRQDPGLGLRLIYFSYDVKMKEKGDIPEGYSVSREKKERFSLILESASTNQTSMYLCASRWTLNTEAFFGQGTRLTVV.